This TCR beta chain comes out of a study of radiation and T cells in renal cell carcinoma. Study in general: Nephrectomy followed 15 Gy stereotactic body radiation by 4 weeks. Points from the study as a whole: From baseline, blood top tumor clonotypes peaked at 2 weeks post-radiation.

Concerning this clone itself: No antigen is known for it.

The CDR3 length is 14 residues. The germline V gene encodes CDR1 MDHEN and CDR2 SYDVKM. V was shortened by 2 bases and J by 6 bases, with 14 bases between the two germline ends. The repertoire was sequenced with immunoSEQ multiplex PCR; TCRdb's copy has only in-frame clones and lacks some. The data contain roughly 120,000 clones, 75% to 85% of them singletons. Specified time point: blood 2 weeks post-SBRT. The treatment: 15 Gy SBRT to primary tumor, nephrectomy 4 weeks later. After SBRT, blood was collected at 2 and 4 weeks, plus baseline. The patient's renal cell carcinoma had clear cell pathology. The sequence was collected from a woman aged 55-70 years with renal cell carcinoma. This sequence joins TRBV28 and TRBJ2-7; the D gene is possibly TRBD1 (5 bases). The sample was blood, taken from a patient whose treatment included radiotherapy and nephrectomy. The CDR3 reads CASSLMGHRPEQYF. The CDR3 DNA reads TGTGCCAGCAGTTTAATGGGGCACCGACCCGAGCAGTACTTC. The variable domain in full, completed from reference TRBV28 and TRBJ2-7, reads DVKVTQSSRYLVKRTGEKVFLECVQDMDHENMFWYRQDPGLGLRLIYFSYDVKMKEKGDIPEGYSVSREKKERFSLILESASTNQTSMYLCASSLMGHRPEQYFGPGTRLTVT.